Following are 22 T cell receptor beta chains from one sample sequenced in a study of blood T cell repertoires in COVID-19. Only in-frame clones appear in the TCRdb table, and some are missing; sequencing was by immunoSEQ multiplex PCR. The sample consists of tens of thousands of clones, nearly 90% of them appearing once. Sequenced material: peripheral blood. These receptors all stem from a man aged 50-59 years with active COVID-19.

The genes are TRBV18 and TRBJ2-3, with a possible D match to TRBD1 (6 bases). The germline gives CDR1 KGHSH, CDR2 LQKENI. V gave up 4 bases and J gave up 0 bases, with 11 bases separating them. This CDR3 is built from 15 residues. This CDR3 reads CASSQGTPSTDTQYF. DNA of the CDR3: TGTGCCAGCTCACAAGGGACACCGAGCACAGATACGCAGTATTTT.

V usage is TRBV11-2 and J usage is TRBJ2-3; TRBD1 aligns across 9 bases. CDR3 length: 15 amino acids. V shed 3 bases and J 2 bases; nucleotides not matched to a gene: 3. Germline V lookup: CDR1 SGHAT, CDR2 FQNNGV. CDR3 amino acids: CASSFRDRVTDTQYF. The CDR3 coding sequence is TGTGCCAGCAGCTTCCGGGACAGGGTCACAGATACGCAGTATTTT.

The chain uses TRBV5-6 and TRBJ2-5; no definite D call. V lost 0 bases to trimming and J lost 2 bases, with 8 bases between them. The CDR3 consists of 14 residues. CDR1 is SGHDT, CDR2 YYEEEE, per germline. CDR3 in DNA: TGTGCCAGCAGCTTGGTGGGCAGTCAAGAGACCCAGTACTTC. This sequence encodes CASSLVGSQETQYF.

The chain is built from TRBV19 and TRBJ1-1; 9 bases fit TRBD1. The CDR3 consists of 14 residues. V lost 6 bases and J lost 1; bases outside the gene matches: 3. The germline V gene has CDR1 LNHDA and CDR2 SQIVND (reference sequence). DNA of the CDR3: TGTGCCAGTAGGGGGACAGGGAGGAACACTGAAGCTTTCTTT. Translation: CASRGTGRNTEAFF.

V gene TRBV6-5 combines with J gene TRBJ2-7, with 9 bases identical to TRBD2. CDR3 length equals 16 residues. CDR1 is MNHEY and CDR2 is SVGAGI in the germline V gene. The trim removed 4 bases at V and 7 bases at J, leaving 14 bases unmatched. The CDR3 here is CASSSGSGGPTMEQYF. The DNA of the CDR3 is TGTGCCAGCAGTTCCGGAAGCGGGGGGCCGACGATGGAGCAGTACTTC.

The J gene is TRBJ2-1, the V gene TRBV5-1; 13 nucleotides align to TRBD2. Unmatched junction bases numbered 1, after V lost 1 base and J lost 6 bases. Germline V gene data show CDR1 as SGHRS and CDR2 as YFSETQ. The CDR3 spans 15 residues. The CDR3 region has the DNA TGCGCCAGCAGCTTGACTAGCGGGGGGGCCAATGAGCAGTTCTTC. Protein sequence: CASSLTSGGANEQFF.

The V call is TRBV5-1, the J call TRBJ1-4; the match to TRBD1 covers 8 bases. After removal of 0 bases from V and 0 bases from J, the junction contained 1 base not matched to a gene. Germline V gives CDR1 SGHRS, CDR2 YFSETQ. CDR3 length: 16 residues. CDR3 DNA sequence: TGCGCCAGCAGCTTGGCGACAGGGGCAACTAATGAAAAACTGTTTTTT. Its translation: CASSLATGATNEKLFF.

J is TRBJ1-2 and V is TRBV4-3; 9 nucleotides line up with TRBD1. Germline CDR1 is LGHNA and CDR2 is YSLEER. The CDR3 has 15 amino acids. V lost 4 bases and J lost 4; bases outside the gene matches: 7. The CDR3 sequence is CASSPGTGNRYGYTF. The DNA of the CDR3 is TGCGCCAGCAGCCCAGGGACAGGGAATCGCTATGGCTACACCTTC.

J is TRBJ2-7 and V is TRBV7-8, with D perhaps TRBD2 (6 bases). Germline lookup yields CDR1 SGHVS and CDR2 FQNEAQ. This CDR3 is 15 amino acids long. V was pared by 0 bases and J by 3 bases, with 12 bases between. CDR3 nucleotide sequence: TGTGCCAGCAGCTTAGCCGGGACTCGCATCTACGAGCAGTACTTC. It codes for CASSLAGTRIYEQYF.

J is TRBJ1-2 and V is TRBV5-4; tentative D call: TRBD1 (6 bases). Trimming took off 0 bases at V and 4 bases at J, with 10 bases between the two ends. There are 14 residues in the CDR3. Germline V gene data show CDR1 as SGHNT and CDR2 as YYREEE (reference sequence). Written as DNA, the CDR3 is TGTGCCAGCAGCTTGGGACAGGAAGGCTATGGCTACACCTTC. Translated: CASSLGQEGYGYTF.

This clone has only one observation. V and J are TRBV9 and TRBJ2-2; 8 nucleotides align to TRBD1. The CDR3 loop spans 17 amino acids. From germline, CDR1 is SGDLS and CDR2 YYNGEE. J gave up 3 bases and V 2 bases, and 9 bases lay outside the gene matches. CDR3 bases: TGTGCCAGCAGCGTTTACCGGACAGGGCAGGACACCGGGGAGCTGTTTTTT. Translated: CASSVYRTGQDTGELFF.

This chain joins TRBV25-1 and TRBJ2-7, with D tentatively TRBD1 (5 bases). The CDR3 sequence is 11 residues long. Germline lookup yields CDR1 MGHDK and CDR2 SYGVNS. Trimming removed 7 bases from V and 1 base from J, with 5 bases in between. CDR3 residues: CASKGSYEQYF. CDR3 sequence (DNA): TGTGCCAGCAAGGGGTCCTACGAGCAGTACTTC.

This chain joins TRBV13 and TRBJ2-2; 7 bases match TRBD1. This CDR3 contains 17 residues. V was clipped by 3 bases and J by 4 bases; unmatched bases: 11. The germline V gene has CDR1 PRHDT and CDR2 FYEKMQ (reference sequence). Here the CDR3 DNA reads TGTGCCAGCAGCTTTAAACCCACAGGGGTGAGCACCGGGGAGCTGTTTTTT. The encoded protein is CASSFKPTGVSTGELFF.

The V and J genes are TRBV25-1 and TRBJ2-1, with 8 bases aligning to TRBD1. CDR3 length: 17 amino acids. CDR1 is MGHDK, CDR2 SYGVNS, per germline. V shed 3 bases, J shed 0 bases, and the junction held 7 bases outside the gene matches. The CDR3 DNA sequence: TGTGCCAGCAGTGACTCACCCGGACAGGGCTCCTACAATGAGCAGTTCTTC. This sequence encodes CASSDSPGQGSYNEQFF.

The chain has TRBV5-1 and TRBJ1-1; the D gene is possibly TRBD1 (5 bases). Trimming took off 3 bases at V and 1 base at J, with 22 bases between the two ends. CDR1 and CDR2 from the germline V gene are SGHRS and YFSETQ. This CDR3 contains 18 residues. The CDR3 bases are TGCGCCAGCAGCTATTGGGGCTCACAGATCTTAGGGAACACTGAAGCTTTCTTT. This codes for CASSYWGSQILGNTEAFF.

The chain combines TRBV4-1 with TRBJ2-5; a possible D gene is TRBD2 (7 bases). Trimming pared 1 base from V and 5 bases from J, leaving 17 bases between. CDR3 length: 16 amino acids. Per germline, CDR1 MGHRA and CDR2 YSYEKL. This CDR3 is CASSQVYGGPWETQYF. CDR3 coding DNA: TGCGCCAGCAGCCAAGTATACGGGGGGCCCTGGGAGACCCAGTACTTC.

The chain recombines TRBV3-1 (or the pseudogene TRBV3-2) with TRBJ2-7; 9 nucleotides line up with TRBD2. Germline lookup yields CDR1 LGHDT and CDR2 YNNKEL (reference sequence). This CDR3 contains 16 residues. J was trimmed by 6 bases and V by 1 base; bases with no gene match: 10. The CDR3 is CASSQVLSGGIVEQYF. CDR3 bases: TGTGCCAGCAGCCAAGTACTGAGCGGGGGGATCGTCGAGCAGTACTTC.

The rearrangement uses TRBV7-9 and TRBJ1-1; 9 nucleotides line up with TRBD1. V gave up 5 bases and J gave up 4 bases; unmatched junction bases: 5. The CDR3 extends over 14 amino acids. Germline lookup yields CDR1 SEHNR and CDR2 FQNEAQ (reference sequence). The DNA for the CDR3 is TGTGCCAGCAGCACCAGGACAGGGGCCACTGAAGCTTTCTTT. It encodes CASSTRTGATEAFF.

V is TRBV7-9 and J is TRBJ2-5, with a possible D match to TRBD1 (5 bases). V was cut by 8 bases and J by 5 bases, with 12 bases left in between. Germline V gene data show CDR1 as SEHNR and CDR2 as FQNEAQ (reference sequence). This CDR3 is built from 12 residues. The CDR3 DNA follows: TGTGCCAGCGGAAGGGGCGGTGAGACCCAGTACTTC. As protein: CASGRGGETQYF.

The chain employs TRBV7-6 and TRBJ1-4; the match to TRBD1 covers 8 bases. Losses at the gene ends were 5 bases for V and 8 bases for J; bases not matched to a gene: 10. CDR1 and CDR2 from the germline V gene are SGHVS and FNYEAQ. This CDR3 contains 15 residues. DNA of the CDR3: TGTGCCAGCAGCCTTGAGGGGAACAGGGGGGAAAAACTGTTTTTT. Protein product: CASSLEGNRGEKLFF.

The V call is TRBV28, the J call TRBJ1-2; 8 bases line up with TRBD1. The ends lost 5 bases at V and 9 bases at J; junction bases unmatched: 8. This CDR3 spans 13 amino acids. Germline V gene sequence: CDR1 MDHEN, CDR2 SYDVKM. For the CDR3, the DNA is TGTGCCAGCAGTACGAGCAGGGGGCTTAGCTACACCTTC. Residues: CASSTSRGLSYTF.

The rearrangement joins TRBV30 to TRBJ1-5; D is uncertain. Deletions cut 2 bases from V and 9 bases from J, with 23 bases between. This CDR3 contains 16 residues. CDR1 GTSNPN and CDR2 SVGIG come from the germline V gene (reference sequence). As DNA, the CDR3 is TGTGCCTGGAGTAATACAACAGTCGCCCTACCAAGGCCCCAGCATTTT. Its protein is CAWSNTTVALPRPQHF.